These 7 T cell receptor beta chains originate from one sample sequenced in a study of identical twins. TCRdb redid the calling of the 5' RACE reads with MiXCR, one entry per CDR3 protein. The sample lists some 730,000 distinct CDR3 sequences, 15% to 20% occurring once. The same sample was also used in a study of T cells expressing NK-cell markers.

The sequenced sample consisted of PBMCs. These TCRs come from a woman aged 18-30 years in good health.

V and J are TRBV5-4 and TRBJ2-1, with a possible D match to TRBD2 (5 bases). Germline values: CDR1 SGHNT, CDR2 YYREEE (reference sequence). This CDR3 region has 13 residues. Trimming cost V 0 bases and J 9 bases, with 10 bases left between them. CDR3 DNA: TGTGCCAGCAGCTTGGGCCGGGAACCTGAGCAGTTCTTC. This encodes CASSLGREPEQFF. Together with reference TRBV5-4 and TRBJ2-1, the CDR3 gives the full variable domain: ETGVTQSPTHLIKTRGQQVTLRCSSQSGHNTVSWYQQALGQGPQFIFQYYREEENGRGNFPPRFSGLQFPNYSSELNVNALELDDSALYLCASSLGREPEQFFGPGTRLTVL.

The rearrangement uses TRBV10-3 and TRBJ1-2; D is unresolved. The germline gives CDR1 ENHRY, CDR2 SYGVKD. Trimming removed 4 bases at V and 4 bases at J, with 7 bases between. This CDR3 region has 12 residues. The CDR3 protein is CAISGGSYGYTF. CDR3 nucleotide sequence: TGTGCCATCAGTGGGGGTTCCTATGGCTACACCTTC.

In this sample, this clonotype turned up a few times. The J gene is TRBJ1-5, the V gene TRBV14; D gene unclear. The CDR3 extends over 10 amino acids. Trimming pared 4 bases from V and 6 bases from J, leaving 1 base between. CDR1 SGHDN and CDR2 FVKESK come from the germline V gene. As DNA, the CDR3 is TGTGCCAGCAGCCCTCAGCCCCAGCATTTT. The encoded protein is CASSPQPQHF.

The rearrangement uses TRBV19 and TRBJ1-4, with TRBD1 matching 7 bases. CDR3 size: 13 residues. V shed 10 bases and J 6 bases; nucleotides not matched to a gene: 8. Germline-derived CDR1 and CDR2 are LNHDA and SQIVND (reference sequence). The CDR3 reads CATTGALYEKLFF. The CDR3 coding sequence is TGTGCCACCACAGGGGCGCTGTATGAAAAACTGTTTTTT.

The V gene is TRBV2, the J gene TRBJ2-6; 8 bases are a match to TRBD1. CDR1 SNHLY and CDR2 FYNNEI come from the germline V gene. The trim removed 5 bases at V and 1 base at J, leaving 4 bases unmatched. This CDR3 spans 16 amino acids. DNA for the CDR3: TGTGCCAGCAGTTCCACAGGGGGGTCTGGGGCCAACGTCCTGACTTTC. It yields the protein CASSSTGGSGANVLTF.

The table lists this clonotype with many counts. The V call is TRBV5-8, the J call TRBJ2-3; 8 bases line up with TRBD1. The CDR3 length is 15 residues. V trimming: 5 bases; J trimming: 3 bases; junction bases outside the gene matches: 8. CDR1 is SGHTS, CDR2 YDEGEE, per germline. The chain's CDR3 is CASSSGTGKTDTQYF. Here the CDR3 DNA reads TGTGCCAGCAGTTCCGGGACAGGAAAGACAGATACGCAGTATTTT.

In its sample, this clonotype was seen a few times. This could be a read error, since a much larger clone is one nucleotide away. This chain joins TRBV6-5 and TRBJ2-7; perhaps TRBD2 as D (5 bases). The germline V gene has CDR1 MNHEY and CDR2 SVGAGI. Trimming removed 6 bases from V and 6 bases from J, with 9 bases in between. CDR3 length equals 11 residues. CDR3 amino acids: CASSFAGEQYF. In DNA form, the CDR3 reads TGTGCCAGCAGCTTCGCGGGCGAGCAGTACTTC.